This TCR beta chain was documented in a study of shared clonotypes between healthy human individuals (dated by TCRdb to 2018 to 2021). Context from the whole study: Two women and a few men aged 18 to 49 years were included in the cohort. For each donor, CD4 naive and CD4 memory were each given three plates, CD8 naive was given two plates, and CD8 memory was given one plate. To estimate repertoire size and how much clonotypes are shared between individuals, the study performed deep sequencing of blood TCR repertoires from roughly five healthy adults. To increase sequencing depth and limit assay-specific biases, TCR repertoire library preparation and sequencing were carried out by different laboratories using diverse techniques. Each donor's leukapheresis produced roughly between roughly 0.85 and 10 billion PBMCs.

Donors were healthy HIV-negative adults with no recently reported acute infections or vaccinations. All donors were Caucasian adults living in Nashville, Tennessee, USA. Magnetic negative selection was used to enrich CD4+ T cells, after which naive cells were positively selected on CD45RA and the negative fraction became the memory subset. Blood was collected by leukapheresis, and PBMCs were isolated by Ficoll-Histopaque density gradient centrifugation and then cryopreserved in liquid nitrogen vapor phase. Analytical flow cytometry was used to check the purity and quantity of each magnetically sorted T cell population. Genomic DNA was isolated from every sorted fraction and measured by UV absorbance on a Nanodrop 2000c. Clipping removes 0 bases from V and 3 bases from J, with 5 as the unmatched junction base count. The germline V gene (reference sequence) provides CDR1 GTSNPN and CDR2 SVGIG. The CDR3 contains 14 residues, cysteine and phenylalanine counted. The sequence is cut down to CDR3 DNA, 42 bases in frame from base 1.

Paper-wide results and their limitations: Sampling was restricted to blood, and TCR repertoires in tissues likely differ from the TCR repertoires found in blood. Compared with non-shared clonotypes, clonotypes shared by all four sorted-subset donors had higher generation probabilities. Because the study included only a small number of donors, the genetic and exposure-history diversity represented was limited. Based on pairwise subsampling, the degree of clonotype sharing among donors was expected to be affected by sequencing depth. Naive subsets generally had larger estimated clonotype richness than memory subsets did. Rarefaction of sorted-subset datasets indicated incomplete sequencing despite the large sequencing depth. Sharing across several donors was observed for approximately 5% of naive CD4, 3.5% of naive CD8, 2% to 2.5% of memory CD4, and about 0.38% of memory CD8 clonotypes.

Using the deep immunoSEQ assay, multiplex PCR amplified TCR CDR3 regions from genomic DNA. Extracted genomic DNA from each cell subset was spread evenly across all wells of several immunoSEQ 96-well plates, with each plate serving as a replicate. For sorted subsets, 200 to 250 ng of genomic DNA, equivalent to roughly 30,000 T cell genomes, went into each replicate PCR. The purified libraries were quantified using a Qubit 3.0 fluorometer, sized with a Bioanalyzer 2100, and then quantified again using the KAPA Library Quantification kit. Each immunoSEQ 96-well plate was sequenced on its own single-read 150-cycle Illumina NextSeq 550 flow cell. As for the authors' bioinformatics: Because the immunoSEQ output held only junctional sequences and lacked quality scores, the filtering could not match the filtering applied to full-length reads. Sequences were annotated with PyIR, a Python wrapper for IgBLAST v1.9, using IMGT germline references to assign V/J genes and CDR3. Reads were removed for weak V/J assignments (E-value above 1e-6), missing CDR3, stop codons, out-of-frame junctions, or ambiguous translated residues. V3J clonotypes were defined as sequences sharing an identical inferred V gene, J gene, and CDR3 amino acid sequence. Percentage overlap between repertoires was calculated by dividing the number of shared unique clonotypes by the size of the smaller repertoire. Repertoire richness was assessed with RTK rarefaction, the Chao1 estimator, and Recon v2.1 estimates of unobserved clonotypes. Generation probabilities for all TCRbeta clonotypes obtained by the gDNA method from a handful of donors were computed using OLGA. Not all clones reach the TCRdb copy of this immuneACCESS table, which keeps in-frame sequences only. Checked studies attribute under half of the gap to unresolved V genes and leave the rest unexplained. V, J and clone size are taken as reported in that table, and D and trimming were inferred from the DNA itself. The sample table lists 950,000 to 1,100,000 clones, approximately 72% of them with a count of one. Approximately 1.5% of the sample belongs to the ten largest clones.

A note on this clone: Its antigen specificity is not known. It has no much larger one-base neighbor in the sample; base qualities were not kept.

The sample comprised memory CD4+ T cells sorted from blood. Read against the paper, the sample's cell subset or site label means: CD45RA-negative fraction. The chain uses TRBV30 and TRBJ2-7; the central 7 bases match TRBD2. The origin of this receptor is a man aged 18 to 30 in good health. The CDR3 reads CAWSVGGSVYEQYF. At the DNA level, the sequence is TGTGCCTGGAGTGTCGGCGGGAGCGTCTACGAGCAGTACTTC.